The clone carrying this TCR beta chain has just a few counts. The antigen remains unidentified. This sample was included in a study of blood T cells in healthy people across ages. Study context: About one barcoded TCR beta cDNA was captured per two T cells.

Per germline, CDR1 MDHEN and CDR2 SYDVKM. V was shortened by 0 bases and J by 2 bases, with 16 bases between the two germline ends. This CDR3 is built from 17 residues. Study-wide findings and caveats: Diversity figures based on one million T cells were deemed too low.

Alongside a J-beta primer mix, a sample-barcoded 5' primer served in a second PCR lasting roughly 7 to 11 cycles. TCRdb re-called the 5' RACE reads with MiXCR, one entry per CDR3 protein. The sample has some 320,000 distinct CDR3 sequences, around 27% seen once; the top ten hold approximately 30%. Per sample, at least 5.5 micrograms of total RNA were extracted. The clonotype comes from a woman in her 70s in good health. V usage is TRBV28 and J usage is TRBJ1-1; possible D gene TRBD1, 5 bases. Sequencing was done on a sample of blood. Here the CDR3 reads CASSLWNGAGLNTEAFF. CDR3 DNA sequence: TGTGCCAGCAGTTTATGGAATGGGGCAGGGCTTAACACTGAAGCTTTCTTT.